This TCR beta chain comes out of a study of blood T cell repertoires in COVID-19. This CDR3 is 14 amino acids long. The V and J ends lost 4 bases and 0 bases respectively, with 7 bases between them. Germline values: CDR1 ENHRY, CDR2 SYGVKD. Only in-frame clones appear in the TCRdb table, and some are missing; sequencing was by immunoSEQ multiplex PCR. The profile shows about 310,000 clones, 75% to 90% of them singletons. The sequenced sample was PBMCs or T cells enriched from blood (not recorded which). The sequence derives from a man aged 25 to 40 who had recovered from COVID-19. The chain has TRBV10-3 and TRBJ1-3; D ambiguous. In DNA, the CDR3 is TGTGCCATCAGTGGACGGAGCTCTGGAAACACCATATATTTT. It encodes CAISGRSSGNTIYF.